The 8 T cell receptor beta chains below were found in one sample sequenced in a study of shared clonotypes between healthy human individuals. Measured with immunoSEQ multiplex PCR; TCRdb has only the in-frame clones, and not every one. The sample lists roughly 2.5 million clones, approximately 94% occurring once. Source material: naive CD4+ T cells sorted from blood. Subset here: CD45RA+ positively selected. Every receptor here comes from a man aged 18 to 29 in good health.

Points on this clone: The junction departs from the called germline gene at one end, perhaps through a read error. The chain employs TRBV5-5 and TRBJ2-2; D gene ambiguous. The CDR3 contains 13 residues. Germline CDR1 and CDR2: SGHKS and YYEKEE (reference sequence). CDR3 nucleotides: TGTGCCAGCAGTTTGGGTGTTATCGGGGAGCTGTTTTTT. It codes for CASSLGVIGELFF. Full variable domain (outside the CDR3, taken from reference TRBV5-5 and TRBJ2-2): DAGVTQSPTHLIKTRGQQVTLRCSPISGHKSVSWYQQVLGQGPQFIFQYYEKEERGRGNFPDRFSARQFPNYSSELNVNALLLGDSALYLCASSLGVIGELFFGEGSRLTVL.

The V call is TRBV25-1, the J call TRBJ2-5, with 8 bases identical to TRBD1. Germline V gene data show CDR1 as MGHDK and CDR2 as SYGVNS. CDR3 size: 14 residues. Losses at the gene ends were 3 bases for V and 4 bases for J; bases not matched to a gene: 4. The CDR3 loop is CASSDFDRGETQYF. The CDR3 region has the DNA TGTGCCAGCAGTGATTTCGACAGGGGAGAGACCCAGTACTTC.

This clone was seen only once. DNA for the CDR3: TGCGCCAGCAGAGACAGTAACAATGAAAAACTGTTTTTT. This sequence encodes CASRDSNNEKLFF. This chain connects TRBV5-1 to TRBJ1-4, with D possibly being TRBD1 (5 bases). Trimming shortened V by 5 bases and J by 5 bases, and 10 bases separated the two germline ends. The CDR3 covers 13 residues. CDR1 is SGHRS, CDR2 YFSETQ, per germline.

This clone was observed once. The chain recombines TRBV7-9 with TRBJ1-1; tentative D call: TRBD1 (5 bases). Germline V gene sequence: CDR1 SEHNR, CDR2 FQNEAQ (reference sequence). The CDR3 has 13 residues. The ends were cut back, 4 bases at V and 7 bases at J, with 13 bases in the middle. The CDR3 region has the DNA TGTGCCAGCAGCTCCGGGGGACGGGGTGAAGCTTTCTTT. This encodes CASSSGGRGEAFF. The complete variable domain, with remaining parts taken from reference TRBV7-9 and TRBJ1-1, reads DTGVSQNPRHKITKRGQNVTFRCDPISEHNRLYWYRQTLGQGPEFLTYFQNEAQLEKSRLLSDRFSAERPKGSFSTLEIQRTEQGDSAMYLCASSSGGRGEAFFGQGTRLTVV.

This chain links TRBV7-8 with TRBJ2-1; 14 bases match TRBD2. The germline CDR1 and CDR2 sequences are SGHVS and FQNEAQ. The CDR3 length is 17 residues. V trimming: 5 bases; J trimming: 0 bases; junction bases outside the gene matches: 3. The CDR3 DNA reads as TGTGCCAGCAGCCAGGGGACTAGCGGGAGCTCCTACAATGAGCAGTTCTTC. Its protein product is CASSQGTSGSSYNEQFF.

This chain connects TRBV5-1 to TRBJ2-2; 7 bases map to TRBD1. Germline values: CDR1 SGHRS, CDR2 YFSETQ. This CDR3 region has 14 residues. Trimming took 4 bases from V and 3 from J; bases not matched to a gene: 3. The CDR3 here is CASSRQGHTGELFF. As DNA, the CDR3 is TGCGCCAGCAGCCGACAGGGACACACCGGGGAGCTGTTTTTT. Combining the CDR3 with reference TRBV5-1 and TRBJ2-2 gives the whole variable domain KAGVTQTPRYLIKTRGQQVTLSCSPISGHRSVSWYQQTPGQGLQFLFEYFSETQRNKGNFPGRFSGRQFSNSRSEMNVSTLELGDSALYLCASSRQGHTGELFFGEGSRLTVL.

This clone was detected only once. The chain combines TRBV11-1 with TRBJ1-5, with D perhaps TRBD1 (6 bases). V was shortened by 5 bases and J by 4 bases, with 9 bases between the two germline ends. Germline assignment: CDR1 SGHAT and CDR2 FQDESV (reference sequence). The CDR3 contains 13 residues. CDR3 bases: TGTGCCAGCAGCCACGACAGGAATCAGCCCCAGCATTTT. It specifies CASSHDRNQPQHF.

The CDR3 DNA sequence: TGTGCCAGCAGCTTACAGGGTCGGCACTATGGCTACACCTTC. Encoded protein: CASSLQGRHYGYTF. The chain links TRBV7-9 to TRBJ1-2; D might be TRBD1 (5 bases). The V and J ends lost 2 bases and 3 bases respectively, with 10 bases between them. There are 14 residues in the CDR3. Germline lookup yields CDR1 SEHNR and CDR2 FQNEAQ (reference sequence).